This T cell receptor beta chain was sequenced in a study of blood T cell repertoires in COVID-19. This CDR3 region has 14 residues. CDR1 SGHTA and CDR2 FQGNSA come from the germline V gene. Germline trimming cut 5 bases from V and 7 bases from J; bases unmatched to any gene: 7. Measured with immunoSEQ multiplex PCR; TCRdb has only the in-frame clones, and not every one. The sample includes some 150,000 clones, 65% to 90% of them seen just once. V usage is TRBV7-2 and J usage is TRBJ1-5, with 8 bases that match TRBD1. What was sequenced was peripheral blood. The TCR comes from a woman between 45 and 65 years old with acute or convalescent COVID-19. The CDR3 sequence is CASSPQQGEQPQHF. The CDR3 DNA is TGTGCCAGCAGCCCCCAACAGGGGGAACAGCCCCAGCATTTT.